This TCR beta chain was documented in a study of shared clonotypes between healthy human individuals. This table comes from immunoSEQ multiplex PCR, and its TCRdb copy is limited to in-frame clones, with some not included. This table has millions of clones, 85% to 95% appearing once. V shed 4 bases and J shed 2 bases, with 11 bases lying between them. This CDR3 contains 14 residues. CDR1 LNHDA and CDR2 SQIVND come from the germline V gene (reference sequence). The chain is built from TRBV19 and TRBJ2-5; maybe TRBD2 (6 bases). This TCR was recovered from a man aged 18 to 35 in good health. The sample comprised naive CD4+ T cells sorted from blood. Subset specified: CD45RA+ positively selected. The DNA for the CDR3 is TGTGCCAGTAGTACACCGGGACTGCAAGAGACCCAGTACTTC. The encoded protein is CASSTPGLQETQYF.